This record covers a single T cell receptor beta chain. Germline V CDR1 and CDR2: SNHLY, FYNNEI. Losses at the gene ends were 3 bases for V and 6 bases for J; bases not matched to a gene: 5. The length of the CDR3 is 14 residues. The source of the sample is a study of blood T cell repertoires in COVID-19. Overall study context: Specimens from acute and convalescent COVID-19 originated in the United States, Italy and Spain. T cells, B-cell-depleted T cells, or PBMCs provided the cDNA or gDNA that served as material.

Clones were read by immunoSEQ multiplex PCR, and TCRdb kept only the in-frame ones, dropping some. The data show roughly 150,000 clones, about 88% seen once. This TCR was recovered from a man aged 55 to 69 with active or convalescent COVID-19. The chain employs TRBV2 and TRBJ1-5; 7 positions match TRBD1. The sample taken for sequencing was peripheral blood. CDR3 nucleotide sequence: TGTGCCAGCAGTGACGAGGGGGCGCTTCAGCCCCAGCATTTT. Amino acids: CASSDEGALQPQHF.